This T cell receptor beta chain was documented in a study of blood T cell repertoires in COVID-19. Study at large: COVID-19 samples from acute and convalescent phases originated in the United States, Italy and Spain.

While infection was still active, Seattle patients were enrolled and then followed longitudinally. Methods used by the authors: From reference gene primer amplification, estimates of nucleated cell counts were derived. Only in-frame clones appear in the TCRdb table, and some are missing; sequencing was by immunoSEQ multiplex PCR. That table is the source of V, J and clone size, and D and trimming were worked out from the DNA. Of around 400,000 clones in the sample, around 87% are singletons; the top ten hold 2.3%. V shed 4 bases and J 3 bases; nucleotides not matched to a gene: 5. Germline loops: CDR1 SGHDN, CDR2 FVKESK. The CDR3 has 15 amino acids.

This clonotype originated in a woman in her sixties with COVID-19, enrolled during active disease. The V gene is TRBV14, the J gene TRBJ2-3, with 9 bases matching TRBD2. Input material: peripheral blood. In nucleotides, the CDR3 is TGTGCCAGCAGCCCTCGGCGGGGGGGAACAGATACGCAGTATTTT. Translating gives CASSPRRGGTDTQYF.